Listed below are T cell receptor beta chains from one sample, sequenced in a study of OX40 agonist ivuxolimab in advanced cancers. Method: immunoSEQ multiplex PCR; TCRdb's copy keeps in-frame clones and lacks some. This sample has about 98,000 clones; approximately 93% occur once, and the top ten carry roughly 0.27%. Source: CD4+ or CD8+ T cells sorted from blood, taken in a trial of the OX40 agonist ivuxolimab. These receptors were collected from an adult with an advanced solid tumor such as melanoma, head and neck, liver or kidney cancer. Both conserved end residues are part of each CDR3. D genes are given only for firm matches.

d_call | j_call | v_call | cdr3_nt | cdr3_aa
NA | TRBJ2-3 | TRBV6-1 | TGTGCCAGCAGTGATAGGGGGGGCCGCACAGATACGCAGTATTTT | CASSDRGGRTDTQYF
NA | TRBJ2-7 | TRBV30 | TGTGCCTGGAGAGTGAAGACCTACGAGCAGTACTTC | CAWRVKTYEQYF
NA | TRBJ2-3 | TRBV5-4 | TGTGCCAGCAGCTTGAGCGGCTTTACAGATACGCAGTATTTT | CASSLSGFTDTQYF
NA | TRBJ2-3 | TRBV5-1 | TGCGCCAGCAGCTTGGGTGGCACAGATACGCAGTATTTT | CASSLGGTDTQYF
NA | TRBJ1-2 | TRBV28 | TGTGCCAGCAGTTTGACGACCCGGAACTATGGCTACACCTTC | CASSLTTRNYGYTF
NA | TRBJ2-6 | TRBV6-5 | TGTGCCAGCAGTTATTCCGGGGCCAACGTCCTGACTTTC | CASSYSGANVLTF
NA | TRBJ1-4 | TRBV7-2 | TGTGCCAGCAGCTTAGTTGGATGGTACGGAAATGAAAAACTGTTTTTT | CASSLVGWYGNEKLFF
NA | TRBJ1-3 | TRBV30 | TGTGCCTGGAGTGAGTACTCTGGAAACACCATATATTTT | CAWSEYSGNTIYF
NA | TRBJ1-1 | TRBV30 | TGTGCCTGGATTCGAATCGGAGGTACTGAAGCTTTCTTT | CAWIRIGGTEAFF
NA | TRBJ1-3 | TRBV25-1 | TGTGCCAGCAGTGAATGGTCGGGGCGTGGAAACACCATATATTTT | CASSEWSGRGNTIYF
NA | TRBJ1-4 | TRBV5-1 | TGCGCCAGCAGCTTGTCGGGTGATGAAAAACTGTTTTTT | CASSLSGDEKLFF
NA | TRBJ1-1 | TRBV6-5 | TGTGCCAGCAGCTACGGACAGCTGAACACTGAAGCTTTCTTT | CASSYGQLNTEAFF
NA | TRBJ1-5 | TRBV19 | TGTGCCAGTAGCCTACCCACAGGGTTGGGTCAGCCCCAGCATTTT | CASSLPTGLGQPQHF
TRBD1 | TRBJ1-5 | TRBV27 | TGTGCCAGCAGTTTACTCTCCGGGACAGGGGATCAGCCCCAGCATTTT | CASSLLSGTGDQPQHF
NA | TRBJ2-1 | TRBV14 | TGTGCCAGCAGCCAAGATAGGGGGGGCGCCTACAATGAGCAGTTCTTC | CASSQDRGGAYNEQFF